The rows below give T cell receptor beta chains drawn from one sample of a study of blood T cell repertoires in COVID-19. Measured with immunoSEQ multiplex PCR; TCRdb has only the in-frame clones, and not every one. The table has 100,000 to 150,000 clones, around 89% seen once. The sequenced sample was peripheral blood. The source of these receptors is a man aged 55 to 69 with COVID-19, enrolled during active disease. Both conserved end residues are part of each CDR3. Each record gives: D gene, J gene, clone size, V gene, CDR3 DNA, CDR3 protein. D genes are given only for firm matches. The size field is filled for only some rows; it gives once, few, many or a size class.

.,TRBJ2-7,.,TRBV2,TGTGCCAGCCAGCAGAGCGGAGCCTACGAGCAGTACTTC,CASQQSGAYEQYF
TRBD1,TRBJ1-4,.,TRBV28,TGTGCCAGCAGTCTACAGGGGGCGGATGATGAAAAACTGTTTTTT,CASSLQGADDEKLFF
TRBD2,TRBJ2-7,.,TRBV5-4,TGTGCCAGCAGCTTGGCGGCTAGCGGGGGGGTGAGCGGCGAGCAGTACTTC,CASSLAASGGVSGEQYF
.,TRBJ1-2,.,TRBV5-1,TGCGCCAGCAGCTTGAAAAACGGCTATGGCTACACCTTC,CASSLKNGYGYTF
.,TRBJ1-4,.,TRBV15,TGTGCCACCAGCCGTACTAGGGAGGAAAAACTGTTTTTT,CATSRTREEKLFF
.,TRBJ1-5,.,TRBV5-5,TGTGCCAGCAGCTTGGCGGACAGTAGCAATCAGCCCCAGCATTTT,CASSLADSSNQPQHF
.,TRBJ2-7,once,TRBV4-3,TGCGCCAGCAGCCTCGCTCCTAGTTACGAGCAGTACTTC,CASSLAPSYEQYF
.,TRBJ1-2,.,TRBV19,TGTGCCAGTAGTATAGCTGGGCCTTATGGCTACACCTTC,CASSIAGPYGYTF
TRBD1,TRBJ2-3,.,TRBV4-1,TGCGCCAGCAGCCAGGTTGGACAGGGGGATAGCACAGATACGCAGTATTTT,CASSQVGQGDSTDTQYF
.,TRBJ2-6,.,TRBV5-5,TGTGCCAGCAGCTTCATCAGGGGTCTCTCTGGGGCCAACGTCCTGACTTTC,CASSFIRGLSGANVLTF
.,TRBJ1-1,.,TRBV18,TGTGCCAGCTCACCACAATTAGGAGTTACTGAAGCTTTCTTT,CASSPQLGVTEAFF
.,TRBJ1-2,.,TRBV27,TGTGCCAGGGGAGAGGGCTACACCTTC,CARGEGYTF
TRBD2,TRBJ2-3,.,TRBV25-1,TGTGCCAGCAGTGAATGGGGCGGGGGGCGGACAGATACGCAGTATTTT,CASSEWGGGRTDTQYF
.,TRBJ1-1,many,TRBV7-9,TGTGCCAGCAACATACAAGAGAACACTGAAGCTTTCTTT,CASNIQENTEAFF
TRBD1,TRBJ2-2,.,TRBV2,TGTGCCAGCAGTGAGGCGGGGACAGGGAACACCGGGGAGCTGTTTTTT,CASSEAGTGNTGELFF
TRBD1,TRBJ2-3,.,TRBV6-5,TGTGCCAGCAGTTACTCGGGGGACAGGAGTATGTCTACGCAGTATTTT,CASSYSGDRSMSTQYF
.,TRBJ2-7,.,TRBV5-1,TGCGCCAGCAGCCACGTTGAGTCGGAGCAGTACTTC,CASSHVESEQYF
.,TRBJ1-3,.,TRBV3-1/TRBV3-2,TGTGCCAGCAGCCTACTCGGGACACCAGGAAACACCATATATTTT,CASSLLGTPGNTIYF
.,TRBJ1-4,once,TRBV27,TGTGCCAGCAGTCCCATTGCGGGGGGGCCCAATGAAAAACTGTTTTTT,CASSPIAGGPNEKLFF
.,TRBJ1-2,.,TRBV9,TGTGCCAGCAGCGCGGACATAACCCCTGGTGACTATGGCTACACCTTC,CASSADITPGDYGYTF
.,TRBJ2-5,.,TRBV11-3,TGTGCCAGCAGCTTACTCCCCGGGGAGACCCAGTACTTC,CASSLLPGETQYF
.,TRBJ2-2,.,TRBV6-5,TGTGCCAGCAGTTCCCACAGCACCGGGGAGCTGTTTTTT,CASSSHSTGELFF
.,TRBJ2-7,.,TRBV30,TGTGCCCACCGCGGCGGCTCCTACGAGCAGTACTTC,CAHRGGSYEQYF
TRBD1,TRBJ1-3,.,TRBV10-1,TGCGCCAGCAGCCGGACAGGAGCTGGAAACACCATATATTTT,CASSRTGAGNTIYF
TRBD1,TRBJ1-1,.,TRBV19,TGTGCCAGCACAGGGGGGTCTGTGTGGGTGAACACTGAAGCTTTCTTT,CASTGGSVWVNTEAFF
.,TRBJ1-1,.,TRBV6-1,TGTGCCAGCAGTGATACGTATGGGGGCGTGAGGACTGAAGCTTTCTTT,CASSDTYGGVRTEAFF
.,TRBJ2-3,.,TRBV3-1/TRBV3-2,TGTGCCAGCAGCCAAGGGGGCGATACGCAGTATTTT,CASSQGGDTQYF
.,TRBJ1-6,.,TRBV9,TGTGCCAGCAGCGATGGCGACAGGCCATCAGGTAATTCACCCCTCCACTTT,CASSDGDRPSGNSPLHF
TRBD2,TRBJ2-1,.,TRBV7-6,TGTGCCAGCAGCCAGCGCTCCGGGACTAGCGGGGGGGAAGAGCAGTTCTTC,CASSQRSGTSGGEEQFF
.,TRBJ1-1,.,TRBV18,TGTGCCAGCTCGGCGGGGAGTCAGATGAGAACTGAAGCTTTCTTT,CASSAGSQMRTEAFF
.,TRBJ1-1,.,TRBV7-2,TGTGCCAGCAGCTTACAGGGTAACACTGAAGCTTTCTTT,CASSLQGNTEAFF
TRBD1,TRBJ1-4,.,TRBV28,TGTGCCAGCGGCCCCAGGGGGCAGACTAATGAAAAACTGTTTTTT,CASGPRGQTNEKLFF
TRBD1,TRBJ1-6,.,TRBV11-1,TGTGCCAGCAGCGTACCCCGGGACAGGGGTAATTCACCCCTCCACTTT,CASSVPRDRGNSPLHF
TRBD1,TRBJ1-4,.,TRBV7-2,TGTGCCAGCAGCCTAAAATGGACAGGGTTTGAAAAACTGTTTTTT,CASSLKWTGFEKLFF
TRBD2,TRBJ2-3,.,TRBV5-1,TGCGCCAGCAGCACCTCGGGGGGAAAAACAGATACGCAGTATTTT,CASSTSGGKTDTQYF
TRBD1,TRBJ1-5,.,TRBV18,TGTGCCAGCTCACATGACAGGGGTGAAGCCCAGCATTTT,CASSHDRGEAQHF
.,TRBJ1-3,once,TRBV5-1,TGCGCCAGCAGCCCCAGGGTCTTAGGAGGAAACACCATATATTTT,CASSPRVLGGNTIYF
TRBD1,TRBJ2-7,once,TRBV29-1,TGCAGCGTTGAAGGGATCACAGGGGTCCACGAGCAGTACTTC,CSVEGITGVHEQYF
.,TRBJ2-4,.,TRBV5-4,TGTGCCAGCAGCAAGGACATCTCAGCCAAAAACATTCAGTACTTC,CASSKDISAKNIQYF
TRBD1,TRBJ1-5,.,TRBV19,TGTGCCAGTAGTGTGGGCAGGGGGTCCTATAGCAATCAGCCCCAGCATTTT,CASSVGRGSYSNQPQHF
.,TRBJ1-2,.,TRBV4-2,TGTGCCAGCAGCCAAGACAGACAGTCTAACTATGGCTACACCTTC,CASSQDRQSNYGYTF
TRBD2,TRBJ2-2,.,TRBV4-1,TGCGCCAGCAGCCCGGGAGGCCCCAACACCGGGGAGCTGTTTTTT,CASSPGGPNTGELFF
TRBD2,TRBJ2-7,once,TRBV4-3,TGCGCCAGCAGCCCCCGGGAGGGCTACGAGCAGTACTTC,CASSPREGYEQYF
.,TRBJ1-2,once,TRBV2,TGTGCCAGCAGGAGAAGTTCAGCGACTAACTATGGCTACACCTTC,CASRRSSATNYGYTF
TRBD2,TRBJ2-3,.,TRBV9,TGTGCCAGCGCCCCCGGGACTACCACAGATACGCAGTATTTT,CASAPGTTTDTQYF
TRBD1,TRBJ2-1,.,TRBV18,TGTGCCAGCTCACCAAGGGGGGGGACAGGGATCTACAATGAGCAGTTCTTC,CASSPRGGTGIYNEQFF